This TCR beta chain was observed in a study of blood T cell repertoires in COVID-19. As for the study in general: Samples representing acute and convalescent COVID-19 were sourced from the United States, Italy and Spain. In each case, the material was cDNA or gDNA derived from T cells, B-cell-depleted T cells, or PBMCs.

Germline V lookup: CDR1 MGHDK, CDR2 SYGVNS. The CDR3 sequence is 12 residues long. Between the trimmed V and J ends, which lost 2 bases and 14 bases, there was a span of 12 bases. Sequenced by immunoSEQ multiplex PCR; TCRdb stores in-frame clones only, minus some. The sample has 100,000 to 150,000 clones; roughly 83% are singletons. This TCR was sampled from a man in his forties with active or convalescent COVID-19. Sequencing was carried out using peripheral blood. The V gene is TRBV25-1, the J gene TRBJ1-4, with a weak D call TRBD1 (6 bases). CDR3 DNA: TGTGCCAGCAGTGAAGGGGGGGGCTACCTGTTTTTT. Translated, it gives CASSEGGGYLFF.